This is a list of T cell receptor beta chains from one sample in a study of early T cells in non-severe SARS-CoV-2 infection. TCRdb analysed the 5' RACE reads with MiXCR anew, one entry per CDR3 protein. Among 70,000 or so distinct CDR3 sequences listed, around 9.1% were seen once. This material consisted of whole blood, taken at baseline. These receptor sequences come from an adult who was a healthcare worker with PCR-confirmed SARS-CoV-2 infection or an uninfected control (not recorded which). CDR3s include the opening cysteine and the closing phenylalanine or tryptophan. Fields, in order: CDR3 length, J gene, D gene, clone size, V gene, CDR3 protein, CDR3 DNA. D genes are given only for firm matches. Clone sizes are given selectively: once, few, many, or a class where the clone is expanded.

14	TRBJ1-5	.	few	TRBV15	CATSRAGVNQPQHF	TGTGCCACCAGCAGAGCGGGGGTCAATCAGCCCCAGCATTTT
16	TRBJ2-6	.	few	TRBV6-2/TRBV6-3	CASSYRHNSGANVLTF	TGTGCCAGCAGTTACCGCCACAACTCTGGGGCCAACGTCCTGACTTTC
11	TRBJ2-1	.	.	TRBV20-1	CSATTYNEQFF	TGCAGTGCCACTACCTACAATGAGCAGTTCTTC
16	TRBJ1-5	TRBD1	few	TRBV5-6	CASSNSEDRANQPQHF	TGTGCCAGCAGCAACTCCGAGGACAGGGCCAATCAGCCCCAGCATTTT
16	TRBJ1-4	.	few	TRBV5-1	CASSLDSGAGSEKLFF	TGCGCCAGCAGCTTGGATTCCGGGGCCGGGAGTGAAAAACTGTTTTTT
13	TRBJ2-1	.	many	TRBV7-6	CASSLAAGSGGIF	TGTGCCAGCAGCTTAGCGGCAGGCTCTGGAGGGATCTTC
15	TRBJ2-3	.	.	TRBV14	CASSQTGPRTDTQYF	TGTGCCAGCAGCCAAACGGGGCCTCGCACAGATACGCAGTATTTT
14	TRBJ2-7	.	few	TRBV3-1	CASSRDRTSYEQYF	TGTGCCAGCAGCCGCGACAGGACCTCCTACGAGCAGTACTTC
14	TRBJ1-2	.	.	TRBV3-1	CASSQESGAYGYTF	TGTGCCAGCAGCCAAGAGTCAGGGGCCTATGGCTACACCTTC
17	TRBJ2-6	.	many	TRBV18	CASSPRGGAAGANVLTF	TGTGCCAGCTCACCACGTGGGGGGGCGGCCGGGGCCAACGTCCTGACTTTC
15	TRBJ1-5	.	.	TRBV19	CASSIRGQGNQPQHF	TGTGCCAGTAGTATTCGGGGGCAGGGCAATCAGCCCCAGCATTTT
13	TRBJ1-5	TRBD1	.	TRBV6-5	CASSYDRGQPQHF	TGTGCCAGCAGTTACGACAGGGGGCAGCCCCAGCATTTT
14	TRBJ2-6	.	many	TRBV6-2/TRBV6-3	CASCRQSGANVLTF	TGTGCCTCCTGTCGGCAATCTGGGGCCAACGTCCTGACTTTC
14	TRBJ1-3	.	few	TRBV6-6	CASSYTGYGNTIYF	TGTGCCAGCAGTTATACAGGTTACGGAAACACCATATATTTT
17	TRBJ2-3	.	.	TRBV4-1	CASSQETNWVTRGTQYF	TGCGCCAGCAGCCAAGAGACGAACTGGGTGACCCGCGGTACGCAGTATTTT
13	TRBJ1-5	.	few	TRBV3-1	CASSQGLNQPQHF	TGTGCCAGCAGCCAGGGTTTGAATCAGCCCCAGCATTTT
14	TRBJ2-1	TRBD1	few	TRBV15	CATSRDRGHNEQFF	TGTGCCACCAGCAGGGACAGGGGCCACAATGAGCAGTTCTTC
16	TRBJ2-7	TRBD1	.	TRBV6-6	CASSDSGQVSSYEQYF	TGTGCCAGCAGTGACTCCGGACAGGTCAGCTCCTACGAGCAGTACTTC
13	TRBJ2-7	.	.	TRBV19	CTSSIPAGGEQYF	TGTACCAGTAGTATCCCGGCAGGGGGGGAGCAGTACTTC
13	TRBJ1-5	.	.	TRBV19	CASSIVPDQPQHF	TGTGCCAGTAGTATAGTTCCAGACCAGCCCCAGCATTTT
16	TRBJ2-7	.	many	TRBV12-5	CASGLGYVGPSYEQYF	TGTGCTAGTGGTTTGGGGTACGTAGGTCCTTCCTACGAGCAGTACTTC
15	TRBJ2-2	.	.	TRBV5-1	CASSLRQGNTGELFF	TGCGCCAGCAGCTTGCGGCAGGGAAACACCGGGGAGCTGTTTTTT
14	TRBJ2-7	TRBD1	.	TRBV7-2	CASSLAGTDYEQYF	TGTGCCAGCAGCTTAGCTGGGACAGACTACGAGCAGTACTTC
15	TRBJ2-7	.	few	TRBV6-5	CASSFFNTGNYEQYF	TGTGCCAGCAGTTTTTTTAATACGGGGAACTACGAGCAGTACTTC
20	TRBJ2-2	TRBD2	many	TRBV5-6	CASSGGLAGAIMMNTGELFF	TGTGCCAGCAGCGGAGGACTAGCGGGGGCGATAATGATGAACACCGGGGAGCTGTTTTTT
15	TRBJ2-2	.	.	TRBV15	CATSREGRNTGELFF	TGTGCCACCAGCAGAGAAGGCCGGAACACCGGGGAGCTGTTTTTT
14	TRBJ2-4	.	few	TRBV7-2	CASSETLAKNIQYF	TGTGCCAGCAGCGAAACTTTAGCCAAAAACATTCAGTACTTC
17	TRBJ2-7	TRBD1	few	TRBV18	CASSPNLRTGSSYEQYF	TGTGCCAGCTCACCAAACCTCAGGACAGGGAGCTCCTACGAGCAGTACTTC
15	TRBJ2-7	.	many	TRBV5-1	CASSPGAPQSYEQYF	TGCGCCAGCAGCCCGGGGGCGCCTCAATCCTACGAGCAGTACTTC
16	TRBJ2-7	TRBD2	few	TRBV5-1	CASSLGLAGVSYEQYF	TGCGCCAGCAGCTTGGGACTAGCGGGGGTGTCCTACGAGCAGTACTTC
14	TRBJ2-3	.	.	TRBV18	CASSQQGDTDTQYF	TGTGCCAGCTCACAACAGGGTGATACAGATACGCAGTATTTT
14	TRBJ1-5	.	.	TRBV19	CASSSGAENQPQHF	TGTGCCAGTAGTAGTGGGGCGGAAAATCAGCCCCAGCATTTT
16	TRBJ1-4	.	.	TRBV24-1	CATSENRRDGNEKLFF	TGTGCCACCAGTGAGAATCGCCGGGACGGTAATGAAAAACTGTTTTTT
14	TRBJ2-5	.	few	TRBV29-1	CSVLGGRGRETQYF	TGCAGCGTCCTTGGGGGGCGGGGACGGGAGACCCAGTACTTC
13	TRBJ1-5	.	.	TRBV6-1	CASNLYSNQPQHF	TGTGCCAGCAACCTATATAGCAATCAGCCCCAGCATTTT